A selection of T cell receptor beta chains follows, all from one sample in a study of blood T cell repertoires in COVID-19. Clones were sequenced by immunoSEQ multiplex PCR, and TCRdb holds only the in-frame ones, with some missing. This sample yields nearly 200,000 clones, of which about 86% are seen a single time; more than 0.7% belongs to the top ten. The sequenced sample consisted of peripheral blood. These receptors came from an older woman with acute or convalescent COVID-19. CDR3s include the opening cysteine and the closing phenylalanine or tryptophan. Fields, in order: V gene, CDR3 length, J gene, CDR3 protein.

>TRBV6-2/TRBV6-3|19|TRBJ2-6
CASSYLPGRASSGANVLTF
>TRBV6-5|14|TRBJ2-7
CASSKLAGHSEQYF
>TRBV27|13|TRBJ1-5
CASRRTGTQPQHF
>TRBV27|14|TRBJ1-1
CASSLYGTGGRAFF
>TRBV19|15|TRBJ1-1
CASSIVHAKATEAFF
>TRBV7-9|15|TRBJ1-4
CASSPGGGDGEKLFF
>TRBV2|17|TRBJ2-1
CASSEGRQGRSYNEQFF
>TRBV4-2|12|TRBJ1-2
CASSQDSNGYTF
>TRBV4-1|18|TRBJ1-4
CASSQDQGSGTRITKLFF
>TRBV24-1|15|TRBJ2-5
CATSEAGVKGETQYF
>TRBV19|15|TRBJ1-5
CASSIRARGNQPQHF